Listed below are T cell receptor beta chains from one sample, sequenced in a study of shared clonotypes between healthy human individuals. Measured with immunoSEQ multiplex PCR; TCRdb has only the in-frame clones, and not every one. The sample has some 2.1 million clones, 80% to 95% seen once. Sample: naive CD8+ T cells from PBMCs. Receptor source: a man between 18 and 35 years old in good health. Some clones in this sample may be carry-over from other donors' samples. Both conserved end residues are part of each CDR3. D genes are given only for firm matches. A clone size is listed for some rows: how often the clone was seen (once, few, many), or a class if it is expanded.

d_call	j_call	clone_size	v_call	cdr3_aa	cdr3_nt
.	TRBJ2-1	.	TRBV29-1	CSVPGVDYNEQFF	TGCAGCGTTCCAGGGGTGGACTACAATGAGCAGTTCTTC
.	TRBJ2-3	once	TRBV9	CASSVASDADTQYF	TGTGCCAGCAGCGTAGCTTCGGACGCCGATACGCAGTATTTT
.	TRBJ2-6	.	TRBV6-5	CASSPRVGGANVLTF	TGTGCCAGCAGTCCAAGGGTGGGCGGGGCCAACGTCCTGACTTTC
TRBD2	TRBJ2-7	.	TRBV4-3	CASSQDRLGLAAYEQYF	TGCGCCAGCAGCCAAGATCGTTTAGGCCTAGCGGCGTACGAGCAGTACTTC
TRBD1	TRBJ2-7	.	TRBV6-1	CASNPTGTGAYEQYF	TGTGCCAGCAACCCTACCGGGACAGGGGCCTACGAGCAGTACTTC
.	TRBJ2-7	.	TRBV7-8	CASSFRQRDSYEQYF	TGTGCCAGCAGCTTTCGACAGCGAGACTCCTACGAGCAGTACTTC
.	TRBJ2-7	.	TRBV29-1	CSVLGLLSSYEQYF	TGCAGCGTTCTGGGACTCCTTAGCTCCTACGAGCAGTACTTC
.	TRBJ1-3	.	TRBV28	CASTLRPPGNTIYF	TGTGCCAGCACCCTTCGGCCCCCTGGAAACACCATATATTTT
TRBD2	TRBJ2-1	.	TRBV5-1	CASSLWLAGGLSYNEQFF	TGCGCCAGCAGCTTGTGGCTAGCGGGAGGGCTTTCCTACAATGAGCAGTTCTTC
.	TRBJ2-2	.	TRBV7-9	CASSLALGSGELFF	TGTGCCAGCAGCTTAGCCCTCGGGAGCGGGGAGCTGTTTTTT
.	TRBJ1-2	.	TRBV7-9	CASRYPQDKYGYTF	TGTGCCAGCAGATACCCTCAGGATAAATATGGCTACACCTTC
.	TRBJ1-4	.	TRBV4-3	CASSRFGPEGEKLFF	TGCGCCAGCAGCCGATTCGGTCCCGAGGGTGAAAAACTGTTTTTT
.	TRBJ2-2	.	TRBV9	CASSHPIRGARVSGYTGELFF	TGTGCCAGCAGCCACCCAATTCGGGGGGCGAGGGTTAGCGGGTACACCGGGGAGCTGTTTTTT
TRBD1	TRBJ1-2	.	TRBV28	CASSWYRGDLHGYTF	TGTGCCAGCAGTTGGTACAGGGGGGACCTCCATGGCTACACCTTC
TRBD2	TRBJ2-5	.	TRBV6-5	CASRAGGWETQYF	TGTGCCAGCAGGGCGGGAGGCTGGGAGACCCAGTACTTC
TRBD2	TRBJ2-2	.	TRBV15	CATSSVAASGRTGELFF	TGTGCCACCAGCAGCGTTGCGGCTAGCGGGAGGACCGGGGAGCTGTTTTTT
TRBD2	TRBJ2-7	.	TRBV9	CASSPGGGPYEQYF	TGTGCCAGCAGCCCCGGGGGGGGCCCCTACGAGCAGTACTTC
.	TRBJ2-7	.	TRBV7-3	CASSFGQGPYEQYF	TGTGCCAGCAGCTTTGGTCAGGGACCCTACGAGCAGTACTTC
.	TRBJ1-2	.	TRBV6-5	CASSYSEGLGYTF	TGTGCCAGCAGTTACTCGGAGGGGTTGGGCTACACCTTC
TRBD2	TRBJ2-3	.	TRBV10-3	CAISQTVGSGSTDTQYF	TGTGCCATCAGCCAAACCGTTGGTAGCGGGAGCACAGATACGCAGTATTTT